This T cell receptor beta chain was found in a study of immune cell composition in non-small cell lung cancer. Study outcomes and limitations: TIL tumour reactivity correlated with maximal tumour-associated clone frequency in adenocarcinoma. Tumour-associated clones >0.5% occurred in 25% to 40% of adenocarcinomas, about 69% of squamous.

A remark on this clone: What it binds is unknown.

Sequencing used immunoSEQ multiplex PCR; TCRdb keeps in-frame clones, though not all of them. The table includes roughly 8,700 clones, roughly 77% detected once. CDR1 is SQVTM, CDR2 ANQGSEA, per germline. This CDR3 has 16 amino acids. V was pared by 4 bases and J by 1 base, with 8 bases of the junction left unmatched. Normal lung sampling was at least 3 cm from the tumour, as distant as possible. The sequence was obtained from a human donor with non-small cell lung cancer. Input material: non-adjacent lung tissue. The chain combines TRBV29-1 with TRBJ1-3; 9 bases match TRBD1. As DNA, the CDR3 is TGCAGCGTTGTGCTCCCGGGGACAGGGTCTGGAAACACCATATATTTT. Amino acids: CSVVLPGTGSGNTIYF.